This record concerns one TCR beta chain sequence. Antigen specificity is unknown. Treatment here: roughly 18 received Ad26.COV2.S at low or high dose, single or two shots; roughly 5 received placebo; per-sample allocation not given. Following the first vaccine or placebo injection, samples were taken on day 63. This vaccine is an Ad26 vector that expresses the Wuhan-strain SARS-CoV-2 spike. Germline loops: CDR1 SGHRS, CDR2 YFSETQ. V was pared by 3 bases and J by 5 bases, with 7 bases of the junction left unmatched. The CDR3 runs to 15 residues. The sample is drawn from a study of Ad26.COV2.S vaccination and SARS-CoV-2 variants. About the research overall: A participant enrolled in the COV1001 Ad26.COV2.S trial arm provided the sample.

Sequencing was performed with immunoSEQ multiplex PCR; in TCRdb, only in-frame clones are kept and a portion is missing. The table lists about 350,000 clones, approximately 81% of them singletons. General observations from the study: Analyses that measured TCR breadth and depth may have underestimated total T cell responses. Recipients given vaccine exceeded placebo recipients in spike-specific TCR breadth.

The chain joins TRBV5-1 to TRBJ2-1, with 8 bases identical to TRBD1. Material: peripheral blood, obtained in a trial of Ad26.COV2.S vaccine versus placebo. The receptor's source is a person aged 18-65 years who received the Ad26.COV2.S COVID-19 vaccine or a placebo. CDR3 nucleotides: TGCGCCAGCAGCTGGACAGGGACGGGTCACAATGAGCAGTTCTTC. Protein sequence: CASSWTGTGHNEQFF.